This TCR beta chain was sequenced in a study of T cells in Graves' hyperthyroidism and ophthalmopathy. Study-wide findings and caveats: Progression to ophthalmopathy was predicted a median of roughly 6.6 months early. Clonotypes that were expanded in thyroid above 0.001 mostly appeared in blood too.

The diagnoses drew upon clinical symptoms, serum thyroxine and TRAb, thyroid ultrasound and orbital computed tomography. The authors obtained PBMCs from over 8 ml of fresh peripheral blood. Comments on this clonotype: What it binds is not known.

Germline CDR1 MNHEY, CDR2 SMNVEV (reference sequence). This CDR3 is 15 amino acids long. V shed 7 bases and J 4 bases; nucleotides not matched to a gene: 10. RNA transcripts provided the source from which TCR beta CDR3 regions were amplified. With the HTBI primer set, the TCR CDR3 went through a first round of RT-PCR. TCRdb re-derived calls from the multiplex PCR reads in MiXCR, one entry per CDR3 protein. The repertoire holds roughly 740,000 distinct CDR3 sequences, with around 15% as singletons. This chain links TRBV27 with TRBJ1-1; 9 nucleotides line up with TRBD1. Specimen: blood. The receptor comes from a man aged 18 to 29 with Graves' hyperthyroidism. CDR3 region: CASNPLGQGGTEAFF. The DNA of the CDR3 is TGTGCCAGCAACCCCCTGGGACAGGGTGGCACTGAAGCTTTCTTT.